Below, one T cell receptor (beta chain) is given with its context. Its antigen is currently not known. Nothing much larger sits one base from this clone, and base qualities are not available. This sample was taken from a study of blood T cell repertoires in COVID-19 (dated by TCRdb to the early 2020s). As for the study more broadly: The collaborator samples originated in the United States, Italy and Spain and spanned the acute and convalescent phases of COVID-19. Deeply sampled blood TCRbeta repertoires from subjects exposed to, actively infected with, or recovered from COVID-19 were included in the dataset. A freely available public database, intended as a resource for researchers studying the immune response to SARS-CoV-2, is where the repertoires were released. Where available, HLA class I and class II types were obtained from metadata supplied by the sample provider rather than from assay-based typing. Sample metadata almost always included a de-identified subject ID, COVID-19 status, age in years and sex. The material from the prospective study consisted of cDNA or gDNA derived from T cells, B-cell-depleted T cells, or PBMCs. The samples were drawn from the first 160 participants of the ongoing ImmuneRACE study and from over a thousand subjects provided by 6 global collaborators.

Participants in the prospective study were aged about 18 to 95 years, lived in 24 United States geographic areas, and enrolled through a virtual design. To assign participants to cohorts, the prospective study relied on clinical history that participants themselves reported in a screening survey and a study questionnaire. A participant counted as exposed if, within 2 weeks of entering the study, that participant had been in contact with someone who had a PCR-confirmed or clinician-diagnosed COVID-19 case. In the prospective study, whole blood, serum and a nasopharyngeal or oropharyngeal swab were collected from each participant by mobile phlebotomists. Prospective study participants could optionally give additional blood draws and questionnaires over a roughly two-month period. Before DNA extraction, prospective study blood samples were shipped either frozen or at room temperature. The immunoSEQ Assay, a bias-controlled multiplex PCR, was used to amplify TCRbeta CDR3 regions from genomic DNA. The authors' analysis ran thus. The number of nucleated cells in each sample was estimated by amplification of reference gene primers within the assay. Sequence reads were collapsed and filtered to measure the absolute abundance of every unique TCRbeta CDR3 rearrangement. For each sample, productive Simpson clonality was calculated as the square root of Simpson's diversity index over productive rearrangements. In its TCRdb copy, this immuneACCESS table keeps in-frame sequences only and misses some clones. Where compared with another copy, unresolved V genes explain less than half of these, and the others have no known cause. That table furnishes V, J and clone size, whereas the DNA furnished D and trimming. Present in this sample are more than 300,000 clones, 90% to 95% of which were seen just once. The top ten constitute around 3.9% of the sample.

The germline V and J ends show losses of 4 bases and 3 bases respectively, and no gene match explains 5 bases of the junction. CDR1 and CDR2, per the germline V gene, are SGHRS and YFSETQ. The CDR3 has 15 amino acids, counting the end cysteine and phenylalanine. Of all the DNA, just the CDR3 is kept, 45 bases in frame from base 1. Results and caveats for the whole study, not just this receptor: The quantity of clinical and demographic metadata differed by source and by participant and was supplied without curation.

The origin of this receptor is a woman aged 25 to 45 who had been exposed to COVID-19. The receptor chain draws on TRBV5-1 and TRBJ2-2, and 8 junctional nucleotides match TRBD1. The specimen was PBMCs or T cells enriched from blood (not recorded which). The sequenced DNA is TGCGCCAGCAGCCTGACAGGGGCGGACACCGGGGAGCTGTTTTTT. It translates as CASSLTGADTGELFF.